Listed here is a single T cell receptor beta chain. Its antigen is currently unknown. The trim removed 4 bases at V and 4 bases at J, leaving 6 bases unmatched. From germline, CDR1 is LNHNV and CDR2 YYDKDF (reference sequence). The CDR3 spans 14 residues. This record comes from a study of Graves' ophthalmopathy and Graves' hyperthyroidism. Whole-study findings and limits: With about 88% sensitivity and less than 83% specificity, a 13-signature model separated ophthalmopathy from stable hyperthyroidism.

Donors with ophthalmopathy: moderate-to-severe activity, CAS ≥3, NOSPECS ≥4, duration under 3 months. Orbital computed tomography, thyroid ultrasound, TRAb, serum thyroxine and clinical symptoms formed the basis of diagnosis. As the template, RNA transcripts were used to amplify TCR beta CDR3 regions. HTBI-primed RT-PCR formed the first round, and a multiplex PCR formed the second. TCRdb called the multiplex PCR reads again in MiXCR, with one record for every CDR3 protein. The table has 240,000 or so distinct CDR3 sequences, around 42% seen once. The V and J genes are TRBV15 and TRBJ1-2; 7 bases match TRBD1. The material sequenced was peripheral blood. This clonotype was obtained from an adult man with Graves' ophthalmopathy. CDR3 region: CATSKDRAVYGYTF. DNA of the CDR3: TGTGCCACCAGCAAAGACAGGGCGGTCTATGGCTACACCTTC.